This T cell receptor beta chain was recorded in a study of shared clonotypes between healthy human individuals. Study context: The study used three CD4 naive, three CD4 memory, two CD8 naive and one CD8 memory plate per donor.

Sequenced by immunoSEQ multiplex PCR; TCRdb stores in-frame clones only, minus some. The sample gives 2 million to 2.5 million clones, roughly 93% of which show up once; 0.39% is in the top ten. Germline V CDR1 and CDR2: SQVTM, ANQGSEA. Trimming removed 3 bases from V and 1 base from J; junction bases left unmatched: 5. CDR3 size: 14 residues. From CD4+ cells came CD45RA+ naive and CD45RA-negative memory subsets. The sample comprised naive CD4+ T cells from PBMCs. As to subset: CD45RA+ positively selected. The chain is built from TRBV29-1 and TRBJ2-5, with 7 bases fitting TRBD2. The sequence came from a man between 18 and 29 years old in good health. Some clones in this sample may be carry-over from other donors' samples. CDR3 DNA: TGCAGCGTTGAGGCGGGAGACCGCCAAGAGACCCAGTACTTC. This translates into CSVEAGDRQETQYF.